This T cell receptor beta chain was retrieved from a study of healthy donors' naive CD4 and CD8 T cells. Germline V CDR1 and CDR2: MNHEY, SVGAGI. The ends lost 2 bases at V and 7 bases at J; junction bases unmatched: 4. The CDR3 is 15 residues long. Each TCR library used 400 to 600 ng of total RNA and a linear amplification protocol. From the reads, TCRdb called clonotypes with MiXCR, one entry per CDR3 protein. This sample yields about 180,000 distinct CDR3 sequences, of which about 74% are seen a single time; less than 2.5% belongs to the top ten. Of note for this clonotype: Its antigen is unidentified.

Study-wide findings and caveats: Bulk sequencing left alpha and beta chains unpaired. Negatively charged CDR3s marked CD8+ lineage; positively charged CDR3s marked CD4+ lineage.

Naive T cells were sorted: CD4+CD8-CD45RO-CD45RA+ for CD4+, CD8+CD4-CD45RA+CD27bright for CD8+. The chain uses TRBV6-5 and TRBJ1-4; 10 bases map to TRBD1. The clonotype comes from a pool of human donors in good health; the sample pools cells from several healthy donors. Sample: naive CD4+ and CD8+ T cells sorted from blood, pooled from several donors. The CDR3 region is CASSYQGTGVEKLFF. The CDR3 DNA reads as TGTGCCAGCAGTTACCAGGGGACAGGGGTTGAAAAACTGTTTTTT.